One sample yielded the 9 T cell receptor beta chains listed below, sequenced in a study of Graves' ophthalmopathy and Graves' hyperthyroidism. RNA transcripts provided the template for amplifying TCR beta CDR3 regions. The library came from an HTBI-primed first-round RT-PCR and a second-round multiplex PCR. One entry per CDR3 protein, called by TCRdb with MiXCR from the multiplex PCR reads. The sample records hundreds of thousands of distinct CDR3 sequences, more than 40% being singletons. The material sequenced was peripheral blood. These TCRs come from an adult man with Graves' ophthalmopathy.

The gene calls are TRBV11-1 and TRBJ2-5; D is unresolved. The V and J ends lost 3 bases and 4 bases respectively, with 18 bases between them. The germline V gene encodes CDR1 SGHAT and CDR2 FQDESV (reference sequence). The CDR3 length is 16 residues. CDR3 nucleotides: TGTGCCAGCAGCTTGGTGGCATCGGTCGGGCCAGAGACCCAGTACTTC. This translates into CASSLVASVGPETQYF. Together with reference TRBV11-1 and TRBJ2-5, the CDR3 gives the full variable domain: EAEVAQSPRYKITEKSQAVAFWCDPISGHATLYWYRQILGQGPELLVQFQDESVVDDSQLPKDRFSAERLKGVDSTLKIQPAELGDSAMYLCASSLVASVGPETQYFGPGTRLLVL.

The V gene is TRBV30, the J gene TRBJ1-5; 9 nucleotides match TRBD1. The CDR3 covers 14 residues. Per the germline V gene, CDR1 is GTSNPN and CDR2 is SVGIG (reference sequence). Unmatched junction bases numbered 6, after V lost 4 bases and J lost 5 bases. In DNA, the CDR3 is TGTGCCTGGAATGGGGGACAGGGATATCAGCCCCAGCATTTT. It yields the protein CAWNGGQGYQPQHF.

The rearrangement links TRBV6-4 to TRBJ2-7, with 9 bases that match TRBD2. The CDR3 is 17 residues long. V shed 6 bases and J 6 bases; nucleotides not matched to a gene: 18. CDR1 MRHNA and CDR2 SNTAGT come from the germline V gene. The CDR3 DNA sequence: TGTGCCAGCAGCGACCCCGAGTCAGGGACTAGCATCCCCGAGCAGTACTTC. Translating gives CASSDPESGTSIPEQYF.

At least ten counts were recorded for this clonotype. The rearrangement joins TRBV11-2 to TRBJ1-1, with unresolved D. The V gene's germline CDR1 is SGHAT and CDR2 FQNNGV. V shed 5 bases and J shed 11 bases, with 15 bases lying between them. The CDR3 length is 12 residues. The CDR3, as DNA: TGTGCCAGCAGCCCCCCCAGGTTGGAGGCTTTCTTT. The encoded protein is CASSPPRLEAFF.

CDR3 DNA: TGTGCCAGCAAGTTCAGCTCTTTCGGAAACACCATATATTTT. The encoded protein is CASKFSSFGNTIYF. The chain is built from TRBV27 and TRBJ1-3; no clear D. Germline V CDR1 and CDR2: MNHEY, SMNVEV (reference sequence). This CDR3 has 14 residues. V lost 7 bases to trimming and J lost 4 bases, with 14 bases between them.

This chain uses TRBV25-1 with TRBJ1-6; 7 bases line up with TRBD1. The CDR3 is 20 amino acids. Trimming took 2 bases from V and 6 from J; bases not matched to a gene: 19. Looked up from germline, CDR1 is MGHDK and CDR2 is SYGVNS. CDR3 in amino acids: CASSEVETGMSYPPNSPLHF. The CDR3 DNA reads TGTGCCAGCAGTGAAGTTGAGACAGGGATGAGTTATCCGCCTAATTCACCCCTCCACTTT.

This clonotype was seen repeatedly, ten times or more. CDR3 sequence: CASSERQTYEQYF. The DNA for the CDR3 is TGTGCCAGCAGTGAACGACAGACCTACGAGCAGTACTTC. The genes are TRBV2 and TRBJ2-7, with a tentative D call TRBD1 (5 bases). Germline V CDR1 and CDR2: SNHLY, FYNNEI. The CDR3 sequence is 13 residues long. Trimming cost V 2 bases and J 2 bases, with 7 bases left between them. The complete variable domain, with remaining parts taken from reference TRBV2 and TRBJ2-7, reads EPEVTQTPSHQVTQMGQEVILRCVPISNHLYFYWYRQILGQKVEFLVSFYNNEISEKSEIFDDQFSVERPDGSNFTLKIRSTKLEDSAMYFCASSERQTYEQYFGPGTRLTVT.

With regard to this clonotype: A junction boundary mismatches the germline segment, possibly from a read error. The CDR3 loop is CSAHRGYDYTF. In DNA, the CDR3 is TGCAGTGCTCACAGGGGCTATGACTACACCTTC. The J gene is TRBJ1-2, the V gene TRBV20-1; 7 bases align to TRBD1. The CDR3 sequence is 11 residues long. The germline CDR1 and CDR2 sequences are DFQATT and SNEGSKA (reference sequence).

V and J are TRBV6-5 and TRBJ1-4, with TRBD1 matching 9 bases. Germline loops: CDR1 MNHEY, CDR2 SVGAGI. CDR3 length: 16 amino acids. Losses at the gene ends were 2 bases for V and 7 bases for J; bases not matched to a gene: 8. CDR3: CASSYDTQGASEKLFF. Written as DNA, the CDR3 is TGTGCCAGCAGTTACGACACACAGGGGGCGAGTGAAAAACTGTTTTTT.